The table lists the clone carrying this TCR beta chain with many counts. This specimen comes from a study of spatial heterogeneity in lung cancer. TCRdb recomputed calls from the 5' RACE reads with MiXCR, one row per CDR3 protein. The sample has around 87,000 distinct CDR3 sequences, about 12% seen once. Unmatched junction bases numbered 10, after V lost 5 bases and J lost 6 bases. This CDR3 has 15 residues. The time point denotes: sample taken at primary tumor resection. This TCR came from a male donor with early-stage non-small cell lung cancer. The sample here was PBMCs, taken at surgery. V and J are TRBV12-3 or TRBV12-4 and TRBJ2-4; 7 bases align to TRBD1. The CDR3 DNA reads TGTGCCAGCAGTACCCCCGGGACAGCAGGAAACATTCAGTACTTC. It is translated as CASSTPGTAGNIQYF.